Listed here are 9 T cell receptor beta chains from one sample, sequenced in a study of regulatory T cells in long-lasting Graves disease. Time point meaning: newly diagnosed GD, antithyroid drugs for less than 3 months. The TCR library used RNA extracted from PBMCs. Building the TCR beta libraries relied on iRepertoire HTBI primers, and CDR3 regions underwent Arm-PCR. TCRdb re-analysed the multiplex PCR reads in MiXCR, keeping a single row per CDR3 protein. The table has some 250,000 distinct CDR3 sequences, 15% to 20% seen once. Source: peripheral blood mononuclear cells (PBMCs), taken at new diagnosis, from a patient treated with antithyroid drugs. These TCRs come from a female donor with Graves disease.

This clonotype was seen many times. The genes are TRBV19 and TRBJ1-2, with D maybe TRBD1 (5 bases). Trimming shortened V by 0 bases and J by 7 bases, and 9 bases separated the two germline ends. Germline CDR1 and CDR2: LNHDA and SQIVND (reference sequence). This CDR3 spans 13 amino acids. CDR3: CASSIELGVGYTF. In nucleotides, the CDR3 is TGTGCCAGTAGTATAGAGCTGGGGGTTGGCTACACCTTC. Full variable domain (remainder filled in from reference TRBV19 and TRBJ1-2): DGGITQSPKYLFRKEGQNVTLSCEQNLNHDAMYWYRQDPGQGLRLIYYSQIVNDFQKGDIAEGYSVSREKKESFPLTVTSAQKNPTAFYLCASSIELGVGYTFGSGTRLTVV.

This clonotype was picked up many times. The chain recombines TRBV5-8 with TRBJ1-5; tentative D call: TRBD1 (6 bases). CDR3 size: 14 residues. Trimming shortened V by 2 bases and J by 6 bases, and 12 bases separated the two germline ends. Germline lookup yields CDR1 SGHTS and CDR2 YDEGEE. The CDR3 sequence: CASSFRGGGQPQHF. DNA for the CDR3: TGTGCCAGCAGCTTCCGGGGAGGGGGTCAGCCCCAGCATTTT.

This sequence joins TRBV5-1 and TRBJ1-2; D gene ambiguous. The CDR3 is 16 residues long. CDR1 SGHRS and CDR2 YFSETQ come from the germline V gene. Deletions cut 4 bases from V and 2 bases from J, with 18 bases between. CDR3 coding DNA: TGCGCCAGCAGCCCAAAGGACCAACCGATAAACTATGGCTACACCTTC. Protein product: CASSPKDQPINYGYTF.

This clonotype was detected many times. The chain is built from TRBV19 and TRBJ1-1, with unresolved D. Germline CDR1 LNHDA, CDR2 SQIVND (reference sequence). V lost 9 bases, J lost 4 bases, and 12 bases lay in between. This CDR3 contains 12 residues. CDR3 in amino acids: CASQVKGTEAFF. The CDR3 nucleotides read TGTGCCAGCCAGGTTAAGGGCACTGAAGCTTTCTTT.

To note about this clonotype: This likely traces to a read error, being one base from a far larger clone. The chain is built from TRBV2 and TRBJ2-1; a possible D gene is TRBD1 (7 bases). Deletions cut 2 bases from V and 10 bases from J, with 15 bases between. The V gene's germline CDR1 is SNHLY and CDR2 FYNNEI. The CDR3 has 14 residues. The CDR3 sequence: CASSEQGGIYEQFF. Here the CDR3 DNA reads TGTGCCAGCAGTGAACAGGGGGGAATTTACGAGCAGTTCTTC.

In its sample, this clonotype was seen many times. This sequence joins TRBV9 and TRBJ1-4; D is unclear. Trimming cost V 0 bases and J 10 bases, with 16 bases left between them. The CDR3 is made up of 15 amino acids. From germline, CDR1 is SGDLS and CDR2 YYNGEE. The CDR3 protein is CASSVDAADLGKLFF. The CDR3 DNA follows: TGTGCCAGCAGCGTAGACGCAGCGGACCTGGGAAAACTGTTTTTT.

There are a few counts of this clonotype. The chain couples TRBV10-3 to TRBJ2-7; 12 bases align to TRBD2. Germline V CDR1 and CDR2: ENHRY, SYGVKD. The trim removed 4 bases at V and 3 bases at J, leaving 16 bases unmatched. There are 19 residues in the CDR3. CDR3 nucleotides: TGTGCCATCAGTGCGTCGGGACTAGCGGGCCCCCAAGTGGGCTACGAGCAGTACTTC. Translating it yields CAISASGLAGPQVGYEQYF.

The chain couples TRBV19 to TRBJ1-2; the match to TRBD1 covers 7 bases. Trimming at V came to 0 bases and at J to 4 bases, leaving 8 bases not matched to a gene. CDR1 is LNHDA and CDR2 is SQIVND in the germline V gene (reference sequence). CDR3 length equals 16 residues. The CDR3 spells CASSIDSTGRSYGYTF. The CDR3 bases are TGTGCCAGTAGTATAGATTCGACAGGGAGGAGCTATGGCTACACCTTC.

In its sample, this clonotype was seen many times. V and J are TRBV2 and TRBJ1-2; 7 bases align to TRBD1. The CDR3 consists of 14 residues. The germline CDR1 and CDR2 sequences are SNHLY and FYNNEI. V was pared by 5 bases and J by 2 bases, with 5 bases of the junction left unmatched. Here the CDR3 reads CASSRDSGNYGYTF. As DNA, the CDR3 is TGTGCCAGCAGTCGGGACAGCGGAAACTATGGCTACACCTTC. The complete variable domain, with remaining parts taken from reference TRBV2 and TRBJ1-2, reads EPEVTQTPSHQVTQMGQEVILRCVPISNHLYFYWYRQILGQKVEFLVSFYNNEISEKSEIFDDQFSVERPDGSNFTLKIRSTKLEDSAMYFCASSRDSGNYGYTFGSGTRLTVV.